This T cell receptor (beta chain) was sequenced for a study of T cells in localized non-small cell lung cancer. Study results and limitations: Among the tissues sampled, uninvolved adjacent lung had the highest T cell clonality, above tumor. The tumor had only one region sequenced, so heterogeneity remains possible. A higher density of T cells in blood coincided with extended overall survival.

The repertoire was sequenced with immunoSEQ multiplex PCR; TCRdb's copy has only in-frame clones and lacks some. The sample includes 2,700 or so clones, around 25% of them seen just once. Points on this clone: Its specificity is unknown.

Trimming took 5 bases from V and 8 from J, leaving 18 bases between them. This CDR3 comprises 14 residues. Germline-derived CDR1 and CDR2 are SGHVS and FNYEAQ. The chain joins TRBV7-6 to TRBJ1-1, with D perhaps matching TRBD1 (6 bases). The material was lung tumor tissue, obtained before any cancer treatment. The receptor was isolated from a male donor at least 60 years old with stage I lung adenocarcinoma. The CDR3 coding sequence is TGTGCCAGCAGCCGGGGGGGGGCAGGATCGGAAGCTTTCTTT. Translating gives CASSRGGAGSEAFF.